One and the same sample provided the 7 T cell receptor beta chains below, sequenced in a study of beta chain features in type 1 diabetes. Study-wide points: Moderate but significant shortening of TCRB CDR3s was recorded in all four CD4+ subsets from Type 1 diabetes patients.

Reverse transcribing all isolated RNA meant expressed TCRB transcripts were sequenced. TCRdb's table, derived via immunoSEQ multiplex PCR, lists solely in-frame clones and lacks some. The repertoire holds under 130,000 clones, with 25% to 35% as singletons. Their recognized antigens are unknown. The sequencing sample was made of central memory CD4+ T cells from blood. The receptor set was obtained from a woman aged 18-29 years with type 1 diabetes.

The CDR3 nucleotides are TGTGCCAGTAGTATAGATTGGGCAGGTGAGCAGTTCTTC. It encodes CASSIDWAGEQFF. This chain joins TRBV19 and TRBJ2-1; D remains ambiguous. This CDR3 is 13 amino acids long. Germline CDR1 is LNHDA and CDR2 is SQIVND (reference sequence). Between the trimmed V and J ends, which lost 0 bases and 9 bases, there was a span of 9 bases.

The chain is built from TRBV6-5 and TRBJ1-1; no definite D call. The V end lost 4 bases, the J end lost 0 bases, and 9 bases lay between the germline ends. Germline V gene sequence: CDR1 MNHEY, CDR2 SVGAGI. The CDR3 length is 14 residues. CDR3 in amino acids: CASSSEALNTEAFF. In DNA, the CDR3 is TGTGCCAGCAGTTCCGAGGCCCTGAACACTGAAGCTTTCTTT.

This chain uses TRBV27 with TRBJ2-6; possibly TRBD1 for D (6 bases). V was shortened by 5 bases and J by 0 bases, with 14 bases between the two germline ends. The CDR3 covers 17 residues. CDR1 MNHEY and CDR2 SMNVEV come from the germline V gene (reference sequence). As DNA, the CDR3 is TGTGCCAGCAGTATACTTCGGACAGACTCTGGGGCCAACGTCCTGACTTTC. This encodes CASSILRTDSGANVLTF.

CDR3 protein: CASSTTSGSWDYEQYF. CDR3 nucleotides: TGTGCCAGTAGTACTACTAGCGGGAGTTGGGACTACGAGCAGTACTTC. The chain links TRBV19 to TRBJ2-7; 11 bases are a match to TRBD2. CDR1 LNHDA and CDR2 SQIVND come from the germline V gene (reference sequence). The CDR3 contains 16 residues. The V gene end was trimmed by 4 bases and the J gene end by 3 bases; junction bases not matched to a gene: 8.

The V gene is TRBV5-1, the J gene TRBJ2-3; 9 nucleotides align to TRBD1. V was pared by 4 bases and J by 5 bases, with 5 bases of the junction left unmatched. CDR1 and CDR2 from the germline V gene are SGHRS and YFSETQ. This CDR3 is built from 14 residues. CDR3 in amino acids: CASSPSDRGDTQYF. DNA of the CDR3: TGCGCCAGCAGCCCCTCGGACAGGGGAGATACGCAGTATTTT.

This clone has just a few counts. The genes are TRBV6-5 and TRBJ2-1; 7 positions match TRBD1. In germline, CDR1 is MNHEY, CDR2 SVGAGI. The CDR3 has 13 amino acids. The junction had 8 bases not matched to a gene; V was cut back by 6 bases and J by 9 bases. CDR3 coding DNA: TGTGCCAGCAGCCTACAGGGGACGGGTGAGCAGTTCTTC. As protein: CASSLQGTGEQFF.

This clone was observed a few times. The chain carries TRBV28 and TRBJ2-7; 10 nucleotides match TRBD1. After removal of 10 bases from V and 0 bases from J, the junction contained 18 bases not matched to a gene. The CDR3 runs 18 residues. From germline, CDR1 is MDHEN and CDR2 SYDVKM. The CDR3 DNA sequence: TGTGCCACCCAGGGACAGGGGTATTACTCCACCTCCTCCTACGAGCAGTACTTC. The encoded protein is CATQGQGYYSTSSYEQYF. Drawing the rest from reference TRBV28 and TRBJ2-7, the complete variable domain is DVKVTQSSRYLVKRTGEKVFLECVQDMDHENMFWYRQDPGLGLRLIYFSYDVKMKEKGDIPEGYSVSREKKERFSLILESASTNQTSMYLCATQGQGYYSTSSYEQYFGPGTRLTVT.